One T cell receptor beta chain is described in this entry. As yet, its antigen is unknown. Generated by immunoSEQ multiplex PCR, the TCRdb table keeps only in-frame clones and is missing some. The sample lists about 16,000 clones, around 60% seen once, with 2.5% to 3.5% in the top ten. The sample belongs to a study of Tregs in tolerant kidney transplant recipients. Study as a whole: Sorting of CD4+CD25+CD127- cells followed approximately three-day belatacept mixed lymphocyte reactions, sometimes with roughly 5-day graft donor restimulation. Study-wide results and limits: Validation in larger populations is needed because few patients were studied. The most relevant donor-specific Treg TCRbeta repertoire apparently came from expansion with activated donor B cells. Biological reproducibility was not directly addressed, but technical replication error appeared minimal.

This CDR3 contains 14 residues. Germline lookup yields CDR1 SEHNR and CDR2 FQNEAQ (reference sequence). V was shortened by 5 bases and J by 4 bases, with 14 bases between the two germline ends. The sequenced sample consisted of Tregs from blood cultured with allogeneic cells. This chain links TRBV7-9 with TRBJ1-1; D is ambiguous. This TCR was recovered from a human donor in good health. The CDR3 protein is CASSPGLLTTEAFF. CDR3 nucleotide sequence: TGTGCCAGCAGCCCAGGACTCTTAACCACTGAAGCTTTCTTT.